This T cell receptor beta chain is drawn from a study of control samples from healthy donors and cancer patients. Germline V gene sequence: CDR1 SGHTA, CDR2 FQGNSA. This CDR3 contains 16 residues. V was cut by 1 base and J by 0 bases, with 10 bases left in between. Sequencing used immunoSEQ multiplex PCR; TCRdb keeps in-frame clones, though not all of them. The sample has 150,000 or so clones, around 95% seen once. Sequencing input: blood. The sequence came from a woman aged 40 to 55 in good health. V and J are TRBV7-2 and TRBJ1-3; D not certain. The DNA for the CDR3 is TGTGCCAGCAGCTTAGGCGGACCCAGCTCTGGAAACACCATATATTTT. This translates into CASSLGGPSSGNTIYF.